One sample yielded the 15 T cell receptor beta chains listed below, sequenced in a study of blood T cell repertoires in COVID-19. Sequencing used immunoSEQ multiplex PCR; TCRdb keeps in-frame clones, though not all of them. The sample shows about 410,000 clones, roughly 90% of them seen only once. Sequences were obtained from peripheral blood. The receptor source for this set is a woman in her 30s with active or convalescent COVID-19.

The chain has TRBV19 and TRBJ2-7; 13 positions agree with TRBD2. Germline loops: CDR1 LNHDA, CDR2 SQIVND (reference sequence). V gave up 7 bases and J gave up 5 bases; unmatched junction bases: 20. The CDR3 spans 19 residues. The CDR3 region is CASTMAETSGRTSLHEQYF. The CDR3 nucleotides are TGTGCCAGTACCATGGCGGAGACTAGCGGGAGGACTTCCCTTCACGAGCAGTACTTC. The entire variable domain, with the rest obtained from reference TRBV19 and TRBJ2-7, is as follows: DGGITQSPKYLFRKEGQNVTLSCEQNLNHDAMYWYRQDPGQGLRLIYYSQIVNDFQKGDIAEGYSVSREKKESFPLTVTSAQKNPTAFYLCASTMAETSGRTSLHEQYFGPGTRLTVT.

This chain joins TRBV29-1 and TRBJ2-7, with D perhaps matching TRBD1 (6 bases). This CDR3 is 11 amino acids long. Trimming took off 5 bases at V and 6 bases at J, with 11 bases between the two ends. Germline CDR1 reads SQVTM; CDR2 reads ANQGSEA. CDR3 in amino acids: CSVKGVGEQYF. Written as DNA, the CDR3 is TGCAGCGTTAAGGGGGTTGGCGAGCAGTACTTC.

This sequence joins TRBV5-1 and TRBJ2-2; D gene unclear. Germline lookup yields CDR1 SGHRS and CDR2 YFSETQ. V lost 3 bases, J lost 2 bases, and 8 bases lay in between. This CDR3 spans 14 amino acids. CDR3 loop: CASSSTYNTGELFF. CDR3 DNA: TGCGCCAGCAGCTCCACTTACAACACCGGGGAGCTGTTTTTT.

V gene TRBV4-1 combines with J gene TRBJ2-7; D is perhaps TRBD2 (6 bases). The CDR3 is 14 residues long. V lost 2 bases and J lost 6, with 14 bases in between. Looked up from germline, CDR1 is MGHRA and CDR2 is YSYEKL. The chain's CDR3 is CASSQSLKGGEQYF. For the CDR3, the DNA is TGCGCCAGCAGCCAATCGCTGAAGGGAGGCGAGCAGTACTTC.

In this sample, this clone turned up a few times. The chain is built from TRBV7-9 and TRBJ1-2, with D maybe TRBD1 (5 bases). The length of the CDR3 is 15 residues. Germline lookup yields CDR1 SEHNR and CDR2 FQNEAQ (reference sequence). Deletions cut 1 base from V and 3 bases from J, with 12 bases between. The chain's CDR3 is CASSLEESGHYGYTF. CDR3 DNA sequence: TGTGCCAGCAGCTTAGAAGAGTCAGGGCACTATGGCTACACCTTC.

This chain joins TRBV18 and TRBJ1-1; D is undetermined. CDR3 size: 14 residues. V lost 4 bases and J 3 bases, leaving 12 bases between the germline ends. Germline CDR1 is KGHSH and CDR2 is LQKENI. The CDR3 DNA reads TGTGCCAGCTCACTTACGAACAGTTACACTGAAGCTTTCTTT. Translating gives CASSLTNSYTEAFF.

A single count supports this clone. The chain combines TRBV5-1 with TRBJ2-5; TRBD2 agrees at 8 bases. The CDR3 covers 13 residues. Germline-derived CDR1 and CDR2 are SGHRS and YFSETQ. With V trimmed by 5 bases and J by 1 base, 1 base remained unmatched. The chain's CDR3 is CASRLAAQETQYF. DNA for the CDR3: TGCGCCAGCAGACTAGCGGCCCAAGAGACCCAGTACTTC.

J is TRBJ1-2 and V is TRBV6-1; D remains ambiguous. CDR3 length equals 13 residues. In germline, CDR1 is MNHNS, CDR2 SASEGT. V was cut by 3 bases and J by 11 bases, with 16 bases left in between. DNA for the CDR3: TGTGCCAGCAGTGAGAGCGCGGTGTTGCGGTACACCTTC. It specifies CASSESAVLRYTF.

V is TRBV7-8 and J is TRBJ1-6; 9 bases are a match to TRBD1. The V and J ends lost 5 bases and 4 bases, in that order; junction bases with no gene match: 9. Germline CDR1 and CDR2: SGHVS and FQNEAQ. This CDR3 contains 17 residues. The CDR3 DNA sequence: TGTGCCAGCAGCCGAGACGGGGACAGGGCATATAATTCACCCCTCCACTTT. Translating it yields CASSRDGDRAYNSPLHF.

The V and J genes are TRBV5-1 and TRBJ2-5; 9 positions match TRBD1. J gave up 5 bases and V 4 bases, and 12 bases lay outside the gene matches. Germline-derived CDR1 and CDR2 are SGHRS and YFSETQ. This CDR3 contains 16 residues. In nucleotides, the CDR3 is TGCGCCAGCAGCCGACTTGGGGGACAGGGAGGTGAGACCCAGTACTTC. It is translated as CASSRLGGQGGETQYF. The full variable domain, rest sourced from reference TRBV5-1 and TRBJ2-5, is KAGVTQTPRYLIKTRGQQVTLSCSPISGHRSVSWYQQTPGQGLQFLFEYFSETQRNKGNFPGRFSGRQFSNSRSEMNVSTLELGDSALYLCASSRLGGQGGETQYFGPGTRLLVL.

The genes are TRBV4-2 and TRBJ2-6; D is perhaps TRBD1 (6 bases). Trimming took 0 bases from V and 4 from J, leaving 13 bases between them. Germline CDR1 and CDR2: LGHNA and YNFKEQ. CDR3 length equals 17 residues. CDR3: CASSQEVQGPGANVLTF. CDR3 nucleotide sequence: TGTGCCAGCAGCCAAGAAGTTCAGGGGCCAGGGGCCAACGTCCTGACTTTC.

The V call is TRBV6-4, the J call TRBJ2-3; 7 nucleotides match TRBD2. The CDR3 sequence is 14 residues long. Germline V gene data show CDR1 as MRHNA and CDR2 as SNTAGT. The V gene end was trimmed by 2 bases and the J gene end by 1 base; junction bases not matched to a gene: 0. The CDR3 DNA is TGTGCCAGCAGTGACCGGGGGGGCACAGATACGCAGTATTTT. This gives the protein CASSDRGGTDTQYF.

The V and J genes are TRBV2 and TRBJ1-2; TRBD1 might be the D (6 bases). V was trimmed by 6 bases and J by 0 bases, leaving 11 bases between them. Germline V lookup: CDR1 SNHLY, CDR2 FYNNEI. The CDR3 length is 14 residues. CDR3 in DNA: TGTGCCAGCAGCAGAGGACAGACTAACTATGGCTACACCTTC. Residues: CASSRGQTNYGYTF. Full variable domain (rest looked up from reference TRBV2 and TRBJ1-2): EPEVTQTPSHQVTQMGQEVILRCVPISNHLYFYWYRQILGQKVEFLVSFYNNEISEKSEIFDDQFSVERPDGSNFTLKIRSTKLEDSAMYFCASSRGQTNYGYTFGSGTRLTVV.

This chain connects TRBV6-1 to TRBJ2-7; TRBD2 might be the D (6 bases). The germline V gene encodes CDR1 MNHNS and CDR2 SASEGT. The CDR3 has 15 residues. Trimming stripped 1 base from V and 4 bases from J, with 14 bases between. The DNA for the CDR3 is TGTGCCAGCAGTGAAGAGGGGAGGACTCCTTACGAGCAGTACTTC. Amino acid sequence: CASSEEGRTPYEQYF.

The chain carries TRBV6-5 and TRBJ2-3; D call uncertain. V shed 7 bases and J shed 4 bases, with 9 bases lying between them. The CDR3 is 12 residues long. The V gene's germline CDR1 is MNHEY and CDR2 SVGAGI. CDR3 protein: CASKQPPDTQYF. The CDR3 region has the DNA TGTGCCAGCAAGCAACCTCCAGATACGCAGTATTTT.